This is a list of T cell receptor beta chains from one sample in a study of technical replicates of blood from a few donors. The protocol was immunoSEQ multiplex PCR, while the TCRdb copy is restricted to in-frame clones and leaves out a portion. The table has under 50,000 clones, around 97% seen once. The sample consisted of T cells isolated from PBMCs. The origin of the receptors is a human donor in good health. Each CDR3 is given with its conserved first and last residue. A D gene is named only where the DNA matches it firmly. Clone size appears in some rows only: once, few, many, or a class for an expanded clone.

CDR3nt: TGCGCCAGCAGCAAGGGACTTCTCGTCAATGAGCAGTTCTTC; CDR3aa: CASSKGLLVNEQFF; v_gene: TRBV4-1; d_gene: -; abundance: -; j_gene: TRBJ2-1
CDR3nt: TGTGCCTGGGACAGTTCCTCTGGGGCCAACGTCCTGACTTTC; CDR3aa: CAWDSSSGANVLTF; v_gene: TRBV30; d_gene: -; abundance: -; j_gene: TRBJ2-6
CDR3nt: TGTGCCAGCAGTCCCCTCGAACACCTTACCTACGAGCAGTACTTC; CDR3aa: CASSPLEHLTYEQYF; v_gene: TRBV27; d_gene: -; abundance: -; j_gene: TRBJ2-7
CDR3nt: TGTGCCAGCAGTTTGCGTGCCTCTGAAGCTTTCTTT; CDR3aa: CASSLRASEAFF; v_gene: TRBV28; d_gene: -; abundance: -; j_gene: TRBJ1-1
CDR3nt: TGTGCCAGCAGCTTAATTCAGGGGTCAGGGACTGAAGCTTTCTTT; CDR3aa: CASSLIQGSGTEAFF; v_gene: TRBV7-2; d_gene: -; abundance: -; j_gene: TRBJ1-1
CDR3nt: TGCGCCAGCAGTGATACTTCTGGACTAGCGGGAGGGGAGACCCAGTACTTC; CDR3aa: CASSDTSGLAGGETQYF; v_gene: TRBV10-2; d_gene: TRBD2; abundance: -; j_gene: TRBJ2-5
CDR3nt: TGTGCCAGCAGCGGCCGGGACAGAGAGTACAATGAGCAGTTCTTC; CDR3aa: CASSGRDREYNEQFF; v_gene: TRBV9; d_gene: TRBD1; abundance: once; j_gene: TRBJ2-1
CDR3nt: TGCAGTGCTAGAAGGGGGCGTGAGCAGTACTTC; CDR3aa: CSARRGREQYF; v_gene: TRBV20-1; d_gene: TRBD1; abundance: -; j_gene: TRBJ2-7
CDR3nt: TGTGCCATCAGTGAGTCGAAGTCCCAGTCTCAAGAGACCCAGTACTTC; CDR3aa: CAISESKSQSQETQYF; v_gene: TRBV10-3; d_gene: -; abundance: -; j_gene: TRBJ2-5
CDR3nt: TGTGCCAGCAGTTTACTATATGGGGCCAACGTCCTGACTTTC; CDR3aa: CASSLLYGANVLTF; v_gene: TRBV27; d_gene: -; abundance: -; j_gene: TRBJ2-6
CDR3nt: TGTGCCAGCAGTGAAGCGCTCTGGGACATCAATCAGCCCCAGCATTTT; CDR3aa: CASSEALWDINQPQHF; v_gene: TRBV2; d_gene: -; abundance: -; j_gene: TRBJ1-5
CDR3nt: TGTGCCAGCAGCTTAGGGGCAGGGAACTATGGCTACACCTTC; CDR3aa: CASSLGAGNYGYTF; v_gene: TRBV7-8; d_gene: -; abundance: -; j_gene: TRBJ1-2
CDR3nt: TGTGCCTGGAGTGTAGACAGGGAAATATACGAGCAGTACTTC; CDR3aa: CAWSVDREIYEQYF; v_gene: TRBV30; d_gene: TRBD1; abundance: -; j_gene: TRBJ2-7
CDR3nt: TGTGCCAGCAGGGGACAGGGAGAAAACATTCAGTACTTC; CDR3aa: CASRGQGENIQYF; v_gene: TRBV28; d_gene: TRBD1; abundance: -; j_gene: TRBJ2-4
CDR3nt: TGTGCCAGCAGTGACAATAGCGGGAGCTACAATGAGCAGTTCTTC; CDR3aa: CASSDNSGSYNEQFF; v_gene: TRBV6-4; d_gene: TRBD2; abundance: -; j_gene: TRBJ2-1
CDR3nt: TGTGCCAGCAGCGACAGAGGACAAGGCTACGAGCAGTACTTC; CDR3aa: CASSDRGQGYEQYF; v_gene: TRBV5-4; d_gene: -; abundance: once; j_gene: TRBJ2-7
CDR3nt: TGTGCCTGGACTGGACTTAGCGGGAACGGGGCGGTGCAGTTCTTC; CDR3aa: CAWTGLSGNGAVQFF; v_gene: TRBV30; d_gene: TRBD2; abundance: -; j_gene: TRBJ2-1
CDR3nt: TGCGCCAGCAGCTATACCGGGGGCGAGCAGTACTTC; CDR3aa: CASSYTGGEQYF; v_gene: TRBV4-3; d_gene: -; abundance: -; j_gene: TRBJ2-7
CDR3nt: TGTGCCAGCAGTCGGGGGTTCGCAGATACGCAGTATTTT; CDR3aa: CASSRGFADTQYF; v_gene: TRBV28; d_gene: -; abundance: -; j_gene: TRBJ2-3
CDR3nt: TGTGCCAGTAGTAGAGAGCCGGGCTACGAGCAGTACTTC; CDR3aa: CASSREPGYEQYF; v_gene: TRBV19; d_gene: -; abundance: -; j_gene: TRBJ2-7
CDR3nt: TGTGCCAGCAGCGTAGACCTAGCGAAGGTTGAGGCTTACAATGAGCAGTTCTTC; CDR3aa: CASSVDLAKVEAYNEQFF; v_gene: TRBV9; d_gene: -; abundance: -; j_gene: TRBJ2-1
CDR3nt: TGTGCCAGCAGCCCCGAAGGTACTAGCGGGAGTTGGGATACGCAGTATTTT; CDR3aa: CASSPEGTSGSWDTQYF; v_gene: TRBV13; d_gene: TRBD2; abundance: -; j_gene: TRBJ2-3
CDR3nt: TGTGCCAGCAGCCTAGAGACAGGCACAGATACGCAGTATTTT; CDR3aa: CASSLETGTDTQYF; v_gene: TRBV9; d_gene: -; abundance: -; j_gene: TRBJ2-3
CDR3nt: TGTGCCAGCAGCTTAAACGGGGGGCAGGAAGCTTTCTTT; CDR3aa: CASSLNGGQEAFF; v_gene: TRBV5-6; d_gene: -; abundance: once; j_gene: TRBJ1-1
CDR3nt: TGTGCCATCGCACCGACTTTTTACGAGCAGTACTTC; CDR3aa: CAIAPTFYEQYF; v_gene: TRBV10-3; d_gene: -; abundance: once; j_gene: TRBJ2-7
CDR3nt: TGTGCCAGCAGTTCTGTAAGCCTTATGAACACTGAAGCTTTCTTT; CDR3aa: CASSSVSLMNTEAFF; v_gene: TRBV27; d_gene: -; abundance: -; j_gene: TRBJ1-1
CDR3nt: TGTGCCAGCAGCCCATCGGGACAGGGGGCTTACGAGCAGTACTTC; CDR3aa: CASSPSGQGAYEQYF; v_gene: TRBV9; d_gene: TRBD1; abundance: -; j_gene: TRBJ2-7
CDR3nt: TGTGCCAGCAGTTTGACAGTTGCAAATGAAAAACTGTTTTTT; CDR3aa: CASSLTVANEKLFF; v_gene: TRBV27; d_gene: -; abundance: once; j_gene: TRBJ1-4
CDR3nt: TGTGCCTGGAGTGCTCAGGGAAACACTGAAGCTTTCTTT; CDR3aa: CAWSAQGNTEAFF; v_gene: TRBV30; d_gene: -; abundance: -; j_gene: TRBJ1-1
CDR3nt: TGTGCCATCAGCTTACTAGCGGGAGGGTTCGAGCAGTACTTC; CDR3aa: CAISLLAGGFEQYF; v_gene: TRBV10-3; d_gene: TRBD2; abundance: -; j_gene: TRBJ2-7